The clone carrying this T cell receptor beta chain was counted at least ten times. Its antigen is currently unknown. TCR beta CDR3 regions were amplified from RNA transcripts. Primed by the HTBI set, a first-round RT-PCR was run on the TCR CDR3. MiXCR, run by TCRdb on the multiplex PCR reads, gives a single entry per CDR3 protein. The sample holds about 620,000 distinct CDR3 sequences, under 20% seen once. It was 10 ml of fresh peripheral blood that supplied the PBMCs. This sample was included in a study of T cells in Graves' hyperthyroidism and ophthalmopathy. Study overall: Once the initial diagnosis was made, peripheral blood was obtained before any treatment.

The study, taken as a whole, reports: Ophthalmopathy, which appeared later, was predicted by the model a median approximately 6 months before onset.

This sequence originates from a woman under 40 with Graves' hyperthyroidism. The source material was blood.

The CDR3 nucleotides are TGTGCCAGCAGTTTGAAGGGCTACACCTTC. Residues: CASSLKGYTF. The chain combines TRBV28 with TRBJ1-2; no definite D call. Trimming left V 3 bases short and J 8 bases short, with 4 bases between. The CDR3 has 10 residues. Germline lookup yields CDR1 MDHEN and CDR2 SYDVKM.